These 17 T cell receptor beta chains came from one sample sequenced in a study of blood T cell repertoires in COVID-19. Libraries were prepared by immunoSEQ multiplex PCR; TCRdb keeps only in-frame clonotypes and omits some of them. The sample contains around 150,000 clones, more than 60% of which appear only once. The material sequenced was peripheral blood. These receptors originate from a woman between 45 and 65 years old with active or convalescent COVID-19.

This clone is a singleton in its sample. The V and J genes are TRBV27 and TRBJ2-1; D perhaps matches TRBD2 (5 bases). V was cut by 0 bases and J by 10 bases, with 13 bases left in between. Looked up from germline, CDR1 is MNHEY and CDR2 is SMNVEV (reference sequence). The CDR3 sequence is 14 residues long. CDR3 region: CASSLSVERSEQFF. The CDR3 coding sequence is TGTGCCAGCAGTTTATCGGTTGAGCGGAGCGAGCAGTTCTTC.

The chain employs TRBV6-5 and TRBJ2-1, with D perhaps TRBD1 (6 bases). The CDR3 runs to 13 residues. With 7 bases removed from V and 8 bases from J, the gap between germline ends came to 15 bases. The germline V gene encodes CDR1 MNHEY and CDR2 SVGAGI. The DNA of the CDR3 is TGTGCCAGCACCTTATTGGGGGCCCATGAGCAGTTCTTC. Protein: CASTLLGAHEQFF.

This clone was found many times. The chain recombines TRBV4-3 with TRBJ2-2; D unresolved. V dropped 0 bases and J dropped 4 bases, with 6 bases sitting between them. The germline V gene has CDR1 LGHNA and CDR2 YSLEER. The CDR3 is 14 amino acids. The CDR3 spells CASSQDSTTGELFF. The CDR3 bases are TGCGCCAGCAGCCAAGATAGTACCACCGGGGAGCTGTTTTTT.

The CDR3: CASSLTAGRSYEQYF. CDR3 in DNA: TGTGCCAGCAGCCTAACCGCAGGTCGATCCTACGAGCAGTACTTC. V gene TRBV3-1 (or the pseudogene TRBV3-2) combines with J gene TRBJ2-7; D gene ambiguous. There are 15 residues in the CDR3. Deletions cut 4 bases from V and 1 base from J, with 14 bases between. CDR1 is LGHDT and CDR2 is YNNKEL in the germline V gene (reference sequence).

The chain uses TRBV29-1 and TRBJ2-1; 10 positions match TRBD2. Trimming cost V 1 base and J 8 bases; bases outside gene matches: 11. This CDR3 comprises 16 residues. CDR1 is SQVTM and CDR2 is ANQGSEA in the germline V gene. This CDR3 is CSVEGGSGRTNDEQFF. The CDR3 bases are TGCAGCGTTGAAGGAGGTAGCGGGAGGACGAACGATGAGCAGTTCTTC.

The gene calls are TRBV5-4 and TRBJ1-2; 7 bases map to TRBD1. CDR1 is SGHNT, CDR2 YYREEE, per germline (reference sequence). V gave up 0 bases and J gave up 6 bases; unmatched junction bases: 5. The CDR3 runs 14 residues. CDR3 nucleotide sequence: TGTGCCAGCAGCTTGGACAGGGGTGGCGATGGCTACACCTTC. Protein product: CASSLDRGGDGYTF.

This chain's CDR3 is CAWTSTFWSKANVLTF. The DNA of the CDR3 is TGTGCCTGGACCTCCACTTTTTGGAGCAAAGCCAACGTCCTGACTTTC. This chain links TRBV30 with TRBJ2-6, with unresolved D. The CDR3 spans 16 residues. CDR1 and CDR2 from the germline V gene are GTSNPN and SVGIG (reference sequence). V lost 4 bases and J lost 7, with 20 bases in between.

The chain carries TRBV11-2 and TRBJ1-5; 12 positions agree with TRBD1. Germline values: CDR1 SGHAT, CDR2 FQNNGV. The ends lost 1 base at V and 3 bases at J; junction bases unmatched: 10. This CDR3 is built from 19 residues. As DNA, the CDR3 is TGTGCCAGCAGCTTAGGCCGGGACAGGGGGCGTTACGTCAATCAGCCCCAGCATTTT. Protein sequence: CASSLGRDRGRYVNQPQHF. Together with reference TRBV11-2 and TRBJ1-5, the CDR3 gives the full variable domain: EAGVAQSPRYKIIEKRQSVAFWCNPISGHATLYWYQQILGQGPKLLIQFQNNGVVDDSQLPKDRFSAERLKGVDSTLKIQPAKLEDSAVYLCASSLGRDRGRYVNQPQHFGDGTRLSIL.

This clone was counted a few times. This sequence joins TRBV11-2 and TRBJ2-1; a weak D match, TRBD2 (6 bases). Trimming removed 1 base at V and 13 bases at J, with 8 bases between. Germline loops: CDR1 SGHAT, CDR2 FQNNGV. The CDR3 is 11 residues long. The CDR3: CASSLGLVQFF. The CDR3 coding sequence is TGTGCCAGCAGCTTAGGACTAGTTCAGTTCTTC.

The genes are TRBV27 and TRBJ2-1, with TRBD1 matching 7 bases. The V and J ends lost 10 bases and 2 bases, in that order; junction bases with no gene match: 8. The germline V gene has CDR1 MNHEY and CDR2 SMNVEV (reference sequence). The CDR3 contains 14 residues. The CDR3 sequence is CAKSRDSTYNEQFF. The CDR3 DNA reads TGTGCCAAGTCCCGGGACAGTACCTACAATGAGCAGTTCTTC.

V and J are TRBV7-2 and TRBJ2-7; D ambiguous. Per germline, CDR1 SGHTA and CDR2 FQGNSA. With 5 bases removed from V and 3 bases from J, the gap between germline ends came to 5 bases. This CDR3 comprises 11 residues. In DNA, the CDR3 is TGTGCCAGCAGCCTCTTCTACGAGCAGTACTTC. Its translation: CASSLFYEQYF.

J is TRBJ2-7 and V is TRBV28; 12 bases are a match to TRBD2. V was pared by 6 bases and J by 4 bases, with 10 bases of the junction left unmatched. Germline V gene data show CDR1 as MDHEN and CDR2 as SYDVKM. The CDR3 runs 16 residues. The CDR3 reads CASRASGRAGVYEQYF. DNA of the CDR3: TGTGCCAGCAGGGCTAGCGGGAGGGCCGGGGTGTACGAGCAGTACTTC.

The CDR3: CASKFETSGYTF. In DNA, the CDR3 is TGCGCCAGCAAGTTTGAGACTTCTGGCTACACCTTC. This chain links TRBV5-1 with TRBJ1-2; no clear D. Trimming took off 6 bases at V and 7 bases at J, with 13 bases between the two ends. The CDR3 consists of 12 residues. Germline assignment: CDR1 SGHRS and CDR2 YFSETQ.

The V gene is TRBV6-4, the J gene TRBJ1-5, with D tentatively TRBD1 (6 bases). CDR3 length: 13 amino acids. Trimming cost V 6 bases and J 4 bases, with 10 bases left between them. Germline values: CDR1 MRHNA, CDR2 SNTAGT. CDR3 sequence (DNA): TGTGCCAGCAGCCCAGGGGTGAATCAGCCCCAGCATTTT. Translating gives CASSPGVNQPQHF.

This chain links TRBV7-9 with TRBJ1-1; D is ambiguous. V lost 2 bases and J lost 3, with 10 bases in between. The CDR3 sequence is 14 residues long. CDR1 SEHNR and CDR2 FQNEAQ come from the germline V gene (reference sequence). CDR3 DNA: TGTGCCAGCAGCTTATCCGGGTCGTACACTGAAGCTTTCTTT. It yields the protein CASSLSGSYTEAFF.

The V and J genes are TRBV7-3 and TRBJ2-7; no definite D call. CDR1 is SGHTA, CDR2 FQGTGA, per germline. CDR3 length: 13 amino acids. Trimming cost V 2 bases and J 5 bases, with 10 bases left between them. CDR3 in DNA: TGTGCCAGCAGCTTAGGCCTAGGTGACGAGCAGTACTTC. Translation gives CASSLGLGDEQYF.

This rearrangement joins TRBV29-1 to TRBJ2-1; TRBD2 aligns across 9 bases. The CDR3 is 13 residues long. With V trimmed by 5 bases and J by 8 bases, 7 bases remained unmatched. From germline, CDR1 is SQVTM and CDR2 ANQGSEA. CDR3 sequence: CSVTGTSRHEQFF. CDR3 nucleotides: TGCAGCGTTACGGGGACTAGCCGACATGAGCAGTTCTTC.